Listed below are T cell receptor beta chains from one sample, sequenced in a study of shared clonotypes between healthy human individuals. Using immunoSEQ multiplex PCR, the repertoire was profiled, and TCRdb retains in-frame clones only, with some absent. The repertoire consists of about 2.4 million clones, with more than 85% occurring once and the leading ten covering 0.35% to 0.45%. Sequenced input: naive CD4+ T cells from PBMCs. These receptors all come from a man aged 18 to 29 in good health. Some clones in this sample may be carry-over from other donors' samples. CDR3s include the opening cysteine and the closing phenylalanine or tryptophan. D genes are given only for firm matches. Only some rows state a clone size, as once, few, many or a class for expanded clones.

V gene	clone size	D gene	J gene	CDR3 protein	CDR3 DNA
TRBV2	NA	NA	TRBJ1-3	CASLRDSGNTIYF	TGTGCCAGCCTTAGGGACTCTGGAAACACCATATATTTT
TRBV27	NA	NA	TRBJ2-3	CASTTTSADTQYF	TGTGCCAGCACCACCACGTCGGCGGATACGCAGTATTTT
TRBV19	NA	NA	TRBJ1-5	CASSRGQFNQPQHF	TGTGCCAGTAGCCGTGGGCAGTTCAATCAGCCCCAGCATTTT
TRBV5-1	NA	NA	TRBJ1-1	CASSPETESRAFF	TGCGCCAGCAGCCCGGAAACAGAATCTCGAGCTTTCTTT
TRBV28	NA	TRBD1	TRBJ1-1	CASSLTGRLNTEAFF	TGTGCCAGCAGTTTGACAGGGAGGCTCAACACTGAAGCTTTCTTT
TRBV7-2	NA	NA	TRBJ2-3	CASSPQQGSPDTQYF	TGTGCCAGCAGCCCACAACAGGGTTCCCCAGATACGCAGTATTTT
TRBV11-2	NA	NA	TRBJ2-1	CASSFQLLNEQFF	TGTGCCAGCAGCTTTCAACTCCTCAATGAGCAGTTCTTC
TRBV14	NA	NA	TRBJ2-5	CASSQGGAPETQYF	TGTGCCAGCAGCCAAGGGGGGGCGCCGGAGACCCAGTACTTC
TRBV28	NA	TRBD1	TRBJ1-5	CASSLAGTGVGQPQHF	TGTGCCAGCAGTTTAGCCGGGACAGGGGTCGGTCAGCCCCAGCATTTT
TRBV9	NA	NA	TRBJ1-3	CASSATAGSGNTIYF	TGTGCCAGCAGCGCCACAGCCGGCTCTGGAAACACCATATATTTT
TRBV7-2	NA	TRBD2	TRBJ2-5	CASSQGTSGRLETQYF	TGTGCCAGCAGCCAGGGGACTAGCGGGAGATTGGAGACCCAGTACTTC
TRBV5-4	NA	TRBD2	TRBJ2-3	CASSLGLAGDTDTQYF	TGTGCCAGCAGCTTGGGACTAGCGGGGGACACAGATACGCAGTATTTT
TRBV4-1	NA	TRBD2	TRBJ2-1	CASSQESRGRAFIDEQFF	TGCGCCAGCAGCCAAGAGAGCAGAGGGAGGGCCTTTATTGATGAGCAGTTCTTC
TRBV30	NA	NA	TRBJ2-2	CAWNPDTTGELFF	TGTGCCTGGAACCCGGATACTACCGGGGAGCTGTTTTTT
TRBV28	NA	TRBD1	TRBJ2-7	CASSLQGADSYEQYF	TGTGCCAGCAGTCTACAGGGGGCGGACTCCTACGAGCAGTACTTC
TRBV6-5	NA	TRBD1	TRBJ1-2	CASRTGTAYGYTF	TGTGCCAGCAGAACCGGGACAGCCTATGGCTACACCTTC
TRBV9	NA	NA	TRBJ1-5	CASSVSWDGNQPQHF	TGTGCCAGCAGCGTAAGTTGGGATGGCAATCAGCCCCAGCATTTT
TRBV25-1	NA	NA	TRBJ2-7	CASRSASYEQYF	TGTGCCAGCAGGTCAGCATCCTACGAGCAGTACTTC
TRBV2	NA	NA	TRBJ2-7	CASKQTAISYEQYF	TGTGCCAGCAAACAGACAGCAATCTCCTACGAGCAGTACTTC
TRBV6-1	NA	NA	TRBJ1-1	CASRRRGDTEAFF	TGTGCCAGCAGGCGGCGGGGGGACACTGAAGCTTTCTTT
TRBV29-1	NA	NA	TRBJ2-5	CSVHKYQETQYF	TGCAGCGTTCATAAGTACCAAGAGACCCAGTACTTC
TRBV6-1	NA	NA	TRBJ2-1	CASRGGWYNEQFF	TGTGCCAGCAGGGGCGGGTGGTACAATGAGCAGTTCTTC
TRBV28	NA	NA	TRBJ1-5	CASSWGSNQPQHF	TGTGCCAGCAGTTGGGGGAGCAATCAGCCCCAGCATTTT
TRBV28	NA	TRBD1	TRBJ1-5	CASSAGTGGLQPQHF	TGTGCCAGCAGTGCCGGGACAGGGGGCTTGCAGCCCCAGCATTTT
TRBV5-1	NA	NA	TRBJ2-3	CASSFGARDKGTQYF	TGCGCCAGCAGCTTTGGAGCCAGGGATAAAGGTACGCAGTATTTT
TRBV5-6	NA	NA	TRBJ2-7	CASSRGQNSYEQYF	TGTGCCAGCAGCCGAGGACAGAACTCCTACGAGCAGTACTTC
TRBV5-4	NA	TRBD2	TRBJ2-5	CASSRPGGGQETQYF	TGTGCCAGCAGCCGCCCCGGCGGGGGCCAAGAGACCCAGTACTTC
TRBV6-1	once	TRBD1	TRBJ2-7	CASSEATGRYEQYF	TGTGCCAGCAGTGAAGCGACAGGGAGATACGAGCAGTACTTC
TRBV7-9	few	NA	TRBJ1-1	CASSLSVNTEAFF	TGTGCCAGCAGCTTATCTGTGAACACTGAAGCTTTCTTT
TRBV27	NA	NA	TRBJ1-1	CASSRGGGTEAFF	TGTGCCAGCAGTCGGGGGGGAGGGACTGAAGCTTTCTTT
TRBV2	few	NA	TRBJ1-5	CASSEHRASNQPQHF	TGTGCCAGCAGTGAACACAGGGCTAGCAATCAGCCCCAGCATTTT
TRBV10-3	NA	NA	TRBJ1-2	CAISDPGPGSGYTF	TGTGCCATCAGTGACCCCGGACCGGGGAGCGGCTACACCTTC
TRBV5-1	NA	NA	TRBJ1-1	CASSLADEAFF	TGCGCCAGCAGTCTGGCGGATGAAGCTTTCTTT
TRBV11-3	NA	TRBD2	TRBJ2-1	CASSLGLAGYNEQFF	TGTGCCAGCAGCTTAGGGCTAGCGGGATACAATGAGCAGTTCTTC
TRBV10-3	NA	TRBD1	TRBJ2-7	CAISVVPDREQYF	TGTGCCATCAGTGTAGTCCCGGACAGGGAGCAGTACTTC
TRBV19	NA	TRBD1	TRBJ1-4	CASSIRDRDLGNEKLFF	TGTGCCAGTAGTATACGCGACAGGGACTTGGGTAATGAAAAACTGTTTTTT
TRBV11-2	NA	NA	TRBJ1-3	CASSLNLIVGRGNTIYF	TGTGCCAGCAGCTTAAATCTGATCGTGGGAAGGGGAAACACCATATATTTT
TRBV6-5	NA	TRBD2	TRBJ2-7	CASSLRTSQSYEQYF	TGTGCCAGCAGCCTCAGGACTAGCCAATCCTACGAGCAGTACTTC
TRBV28	NA	TRBD1	TRBJ2-5	CASSHRQGMRETQYF	TGTGCCAGCAGTCATCGACAGGGGATGCGGGAGACCCAGTACTTC
TRBV19	once	NA	TRBJ2-7	CASSILPSLSYEQYF	TGTGCCAGTAGTATCCTGCCTAGCCTCTCCTACGAGCAGTACTTC
TRBV7-9	NA	TRBD1	TRBJ2-5	CASREYDRGLEETQYF	TGTGCCAGCAGAGAGTATGACAGGGGGCTCGAGGAGACCCAGTACTTC
TRBV5-4	NA	NA	TRBJ1-1	CASSLGNRAWSEAFF	TGTGCCAGCAGCTTGGGTAACAGGGCCTGGAGTGAAGCTTTCTTT
TRBV5-1	NA	TRBD2	TRBJ2-7	CASSLAPAGDEQYF	TGCGCCAGCAGCTTGGCCCCAGCGGGAGACGAGCAGTACTTC
TRBV5-4	once	TRBD1	TRBJ1-1	CASSLPGQTIGTEAFF	TGTGCCAGCAGCCTACCGGGACAGACGATAGGCACTGAAGCTTTCTTT
TRBV27	NA	NA	TRBJ1-1	CASSLLPGYGTEAFF	TGTGCCAGCAGTTTATTGCCAGGGTACGGCACTGAAGCTTTCTTT
TRBV19	NA	NA	TRBJ1-5	CASSIGGPNQPQHF	TGTGCCAGTAGTATCGGGGGACCCAATCAGCCCCAGCATTTT
TRBV30	NA	NA	TRBJ2-7	CAWRGGSRATYEQYF	TGTGCCTGGAGAGGGGGGTCGAGGGCTACCTACGAGCAGTACTTC
TRBV11-1	NA	NA	TRBJ1-2	CASSPRPGDYGYTF	TGTGCCAGCAGCCCGAGACCAGGGGACTATGGCTACACCTTC
TRBV30	NA	NA	TRBJ2-7	CAWSVAPLYEQYF	TGTGCCTGGAGTGTAGCCCCCCTCTACGAGCAGTACTTC
TRBV7-8	NA	NA	TRBJ2-7	CASSRRTGYEQYF	TGTGCCAGCAGCCGAAGGACGGGGTACGAGCAGTACTTC
TRBV10-3	NA	NA	TRBJ2-7	CAITDWGSGSYEQYF	TGTGCCATCACTGACTGGGGGTCGGGATCCTACGAGCAGTACTTC
TRBV11-2	NA	NA	TRBJ1-2	CASRAMSGNRGGYTF	TGTGCCAGCAGGGCTATGTCCGGGAATAGAGGTGGCTACACCTTC
TRBV28	NA	NA	TRBJ2-3	CASSRGVLGTDTQYF	TGTGCCAGCAGCAGGGGTGTATTAGGAACAGATACGCAGTATTTT
TRBV6-5	NA	TRBD2	TRBJ2-3	CASSSTSGRGDTQYF	TGTGCCAGCAGTTCCACTAGCGGGAGAGGCGATACGCAGTATTTT
TRBV6-1	once	NA	TRBJ1-4	CASSRGSHNEKLFF	TGTGCCAGCAGTAGGGGCAGCCATAATGAAAAACTGTTTTTT